This TCR beta chain is drawn from a study of STAT3 mutations in large granular lymphocyte leukemia (dated by TCRdb to the late 2010s). Describing the broader study: In roughly half of the longitudinally sequenced T-LGLL patients, canonical activating STAT3 mutations were detected. One or more immunosuppressive therapy regimens were given to more than half of T-LGLL patients, and hematologic response was seen in about 40% of the treated patients. Serial deep sequencing of TCRbeta CDR3 and STAT3 was performed in patients with T-cell large granular lymphocyte leukemia to reconstruct clonal hierarchy and dynamics. From an initial cohort of a few hundred LGL patients, roughly 17 representative T-LGLL cases were selected for longitudinal TCRbeta and STAT3 sequencing. As controls within the study, a couple of patients with natural killer LGL leukemia were also sequenced longitudinally. Each patient was sequenced at an average of approximately 3.8 time points, ranging from 2 to 8 samplings. Results and caveats for the whole study, not just this receptor: Because codominant clonotypes persisted in some patients, a small but highly pathogenic clone may have been missed. Because no samples were available when a clone first appeared, clonal expansion was inferred from samplings taken at other points. Several patients had a dominant TCR clone burden greater than the STAT3 mutant burden, which suggests that the STAT3 mutation arose secondarily within a clone that had already expanded. At least one immunodominant TCRbeta clonotype was identified in every T-LGLL patient, and multiple immunodominant subclonotypes were identified in about half of the T-LGLL patients. TCR clonotype switching after therapy was seen in about 35% of the 18 patients, with all newly emerging clones being STAT3 wild type. Linking therapy response to changes in TCR clonal burden was complicated by variable intervals between samplings and by differing treatment regimens.

TCRbeta libraries were sequenced on an Illumina MiSeq, averaging around 41,000 productive templates per sample. Multiplex PCR amplification was used to generate TCRbeta CDR3 libraries with the immunoSEQ assay. Per the authors' processing: Repertoire diversity was calculated as previously defined, with values near 0 taken to indicate extremely monoclonal samples. Entries here come from immuneACCESS through TCRdb and include only in-frame sequences with V and J called. Some clones fail to appear in such tables; in the studies checked, an unresolved V gene covers under half of the shortfall, and the cause of the remainder is unknown. V and J calls and clone size come straight from that table; D and trimming were deduced from the DNA. Recorded for this sample are some 15,000 clones; around 85% of them occurred a single time. The ten top clones hold over 50% of the sample. This clone turned up a few times. The antigen this receptor binds is unknown. Per-base quality was not reported, and no clone a single base away is much larger than it.

The CDR3 holds 16 amino acids from the cysteine to the phenylalanine. Kept here is only the CDR3 DNA, which spans 48 bases and is read in frame from base 1. The germline V gene encodes CDR1 SGDLS and CDR2 YYNGEE. Trimming takes 0 bases from V and 0 bases from J, and the germline ends sit 12 bases apart. DNA was extracted from blood mononuclear cells, and the same DNA was used for both TCR and STAT3 sequencing. The clonotype was recovered from a man in his 60s with T-cell large granular lymphocyte leukemia. Some clones in this sample may be carry-over from other donors' samples. The age is the age at diagnosis. The specimen was peripheral blood mononuclear cells. This chain joins TRBV9 to TRBJ1-2; the D segment cannot be called with confidence. The bases are TGTGCCAGCAGCGTAGTTTCTTCCCAGTCTAACTATGGCTACACCTTC. The resulting protein is CASSVVSSQSNYGYTF.